This T cell receptor (beta chain) was documented in a study of CD4+ T cells in melanoma. Study-level points and caveats: Reportedly, melanoma neoantigen-specific CD4+ T cells showed varied differentiation states. CD8+ T cell, macrophage and B cell function reportedly correlated with neoantigen-specific CD4+ T cells.

TCRdb's table, derived via immunoSEQ multiplex PCR, lists solely in-frame clones and lacks some. The sample includes around 16,000 clones, less than 85% seen only once; the top ten take approximately 12%. The ends were cut back, 0 bases at V and 0 bases at J, with 8 bases in the middle. CDR3 length: 15 amino acids. The germline CDR1 and CDR2 sequences are SGHRS and YFSETQ. To note about this clone: Its antigen remains unidentified.

This chain links TRBV5-1 with TRBJ2-3; D unclear. The sequence derives from a human donor with melanoma. Sequenced: cells from a culture (not recorded whether cultured in vitro). This chain's CDR3 is CASSLGFASTDTQYF. The CDR3, as DNA: TGCGCCAGCAGCTTGGGTTTCGCGAGCACAGATACGCAGTATTTT.